The 5 T cell receptor beta chains listed next were all sequenced from one sample in a study of blood T cell repertoires in COVID-19. Clones were sequenced by immunoSEQ multiplex PCR, and TCRdb holds only the in-frame ones, with some missing. The profile shows 200,000 to 250,000 clones, more than 80% of them singletons. The material sequenced was peripheral blood. These receptors came from an elderly woman with COVID-19, enrolled during active disease.

The rearrangement uses TRBV3-1 (or the pseudogene TRBV3-2) and TRBJ1-4; the match to TRBD1 covers 8 bases. From germline, CDR1 is LGHDT and CDR2 YNNKEL (reference sequence). The CDR3 consists of 13 residues. The CDR3 nucleotides read TGTGCTTGCAGGGGGCAGGGGGAGAAAAAACTGTTTTTT. Protein: CACRGQGEKKLFF.

The J gene is TRBJ2-7, the V gene TRBV6-5; 15 bases map to TRBD2. V dropped 0 bases and J dropped 6; count of bases not matched to a gene: 0. CDR1 is MNHEY and CDR2 is SVGAGI in the germline V gene. This CDR3 spans 15 amino acids. The CDR3 DNA sequence: TGTGCCAGCAGTTACTCGGGACTAGCGGGAGGCGAGCAGTACTTC. Residues: CASSYSGLAGGEQYF.

The chain combines TRBV6-5 with TRBJ2-7; unclear D gene. V was cut by 8 bases and J by 9 bases, with 11 bases left in between. The V gene's germline CDR1 is MNHEY and CDR2 SVGAGI. The CDR3 consists of 10 residues. The CDR3 loop reads CASANLRQYF. The DNA for the CDR3 is TGTGCCAGCGCGAACTTGCGGCAGTACTTC.

The chain uses TRBV18 and TRBJ1-5, with 7 bases matching TRBD1. Germline CDR1 KGHSH, CDR2 LQKENI. This CDR3 contains 15 residues. J gave up 4 bases and V 2 bases, and 5 bases lay outside the gene matches. CDR3 in amino acids: CASSPSSGGNQPQHF. For the CDR3, the DNA is TGTGCCAGCTCACCAAGTTCAGGGGGGAATCAGCCCCAGCATTTT.

The chain joins TRBV3-1 (or the pseudogene TRBV3-2) to TRBJ2-1; the match to TRBD2 covers 13 bases. CDR1 is LGHDT, CDR2 YNNKEL, per germline (reference sequence). The V gene end was trimmed by 4 bases and the J gene end by 9 bases; junction bases not matched to a gene: 9. There are 16 residues in the CDR3. The CDR3 DNA reads as TGTGCCAGCAGCCCTGGCACTAGCGGGGGGGCGGTTGAGCAGTTCTTC. Translation gives CASSPGTSGGAVEQFF.